This is a list of T cell receptor beta chains from one sample in a study of OX40 agonist ivuxolimab in advanced cancers. Clones were read by immunoSEQ multiplex PCR, and TCRdb kept only the in-frame ones, dropping some. This table holds about 49,000 clones, about 79% found once. This specimen consisted of CD4+ or CD8+ T cells sorted from blood, obtained in a trial of the OX40 agonist ivuxolimab. These TCRs come from an adult with an advanced solid tumor such as melanoma, head and neck, liver or kidney cancer. CDR3s include the opening cysteine and the closing phenylalanine or tryptophan. A D gene is named only where the DNA matches it firmly. Size is stated for part of the rows, as once, few or many counts, or as a class when the clone is expanded.

cdr3_aa	cdr3_nt	d_call	v_call	clone_size	j_call
CASSPRRRFQNYEQYF	TGTGCCAGCAGCCCTCGTCGAAGGTTTCAAAACTACGAGCAGTACTTC	.	TRBV7-2	.	TRBJ2-7
CAWTWGLGGDVAFF	TGTGCCTGGACCTGGGGACTCGGGGGTGATGTAGCTTTCTTT	.	TRBV30	.	TRBJ1-1
CASSHAGTGYLGETQYF	TGCGCCAGCAGCCACGCCGGGACAGGGTATTTAGGAGAGACCCAGTACTTC	TRBD1	TRBV4-1	.	TRBJ2-5
CASGLKRGDFNEKLFF	TGTGCTAGTGGCCTAAAGAGAGGGGATTTTAATGAAAAACTGTTTTTT	.	TRBV12-5	.	TRBJ1-4
CASSIRAMDTEAFF	TGTGCCAGTAGTATTAGGGCGATGGACACTGAAGCTTTCTTT	.	TRBV19	.	TRBJ1-1
CASSLTGQGGTEAFF	TGTGCCAGCAGCCTCACGGGACAGGGGGGCACTGAAGCTTTCTTT	TRBD1	TRBV6-6	.	TRBJ1-1
CASTSLGDHADTQYF	TGTGCCAGCACCTCACTAGGCGACCACGCAGATACGCAGTATTTT	.	TRBV21-1	once	TRBJ2-3
CASSLGLAGIQETQYF	TGTGCCAGCAGCTTAGGGCTAGCGGGAATCCAAGAGACCCAGTACTTC	TRBD2	TRBV7-7	.	TRBJ2-5
CASTRGYGSPLHF	TGTGCCAGCACCAGGGGGTACGGTTCACCCCTCCACTTT	TRBD1	TRBV7-9	.	TRBJ1-6
CASSLAQGGNEQYF	TGTGCCAGCAGCTTGGCCCAGGGAGGGAACGAGCAGTACTTC	TRBD2	TRBV5-4	.	TRBJ2-7
CASSGGQANTEAFF	TGCGCCAGCAGCGGAGGACAGGCCAACACTGAAGCTTTCTTT	TRBD1	TRBV5-1	.	TRBJ1-1
CASSRTNRDYEQYF	TGTGCCAGCAGTAGGACTAACAGGGACTACGAGCAGTACTTC	.	TRBV6-5	.	TRBJ2-7
CASSPRPGQGRKTQYF	TGTGCCAGCAGCCCCCGGCCGGGCCAGGGGAGGAAGACCCAGTACTTC	.	TRBV7-2	.	TRBJ2-5
CSVDFQENYGYTF	TGCAGCGTTGACTTTCAGGAAAACTATGGCTACACCTTC	.	TRBV29-1	few	TRBJ1-2
CASETGMNTEAFF	TGTGCCAGCGAGACGGGGATGAACACTGAAGCTTTCTTT	.	TRBV6-1	.	TRBJ1-1
CASSPQGQKNTEAFF	TGTGCCAGCTCACCCCAGGGACAGAAGAACACTGAAGCTTTCTTT	TRBD1	TRBV18	.	TRBJ1-1